This T cell receptor beta chain is from a study of brain metastases from non-small cell lung cancer. Findings of the study overall: Expanded T-cell clones appeared in approximately 60% of brain metastases over primaries. Brain metastases shared most TCR repertoire with primaries, with sparse T cells.

The data were produced by immunoSEQ multiplex PCR, yet TCRdb's version contains in-frame clones alone and is incomplete. Of roughly 440 clones listed, roughly 80% are singletons. A remark on this clone: Its antigen is not known.

Trimming took 3 bases from V and 6 from J, leaving 12 bases between them. The CDR3 extends over 12 amino acids. In germline, CDR1 is GTSNPN, CDR2 SVGIG (reference sequence). This chain joins TRBV30 and TRBJ2-7; weak D call: TRBD1 (5 bases). The source is a donor at least 40 years old with non-small cell lung cancer. Sequencing used tissue from a brain metastasis. CDR3 residues: CAWSRVSLEQYF. The DNA of the CDR3 is TGTGCCTGGAGCAGGGTCTCCCTCGAGCAGTACTTC.